This T cell receptor beta chain is from a study of blood T cell repertoires in COVID-19. Assay used: immunoSEQ multiplex PCR; TCRdb lists only in-frame clones, some missing. This repertoire shows about 150,000 clones, roughly nine tenths found once; its top ten account for approximately 4%. Germline CDR1 reads SGHVS; CDR2 reads FNYEAQ. CDR3 length equals 14 residues. Germline trimming cut 5 bases from V and 8 bases from J; bases unmatched to any gene: 2. This TCR derives from a woman between 70 and 85 years old with acute or convalescent COVID-19. Specimen: peripheral blood. The rearrangement uses TRBV7-6 and TRBJ2-1; 14 bases are shared with TRBD2. The CDR3 here is CASSGLAGGDEQFF. In DNA, the CDR3 is TGTGCCAGCAGCGGACTAGCGGGAGGAGATGAGCAGTTCTTC.